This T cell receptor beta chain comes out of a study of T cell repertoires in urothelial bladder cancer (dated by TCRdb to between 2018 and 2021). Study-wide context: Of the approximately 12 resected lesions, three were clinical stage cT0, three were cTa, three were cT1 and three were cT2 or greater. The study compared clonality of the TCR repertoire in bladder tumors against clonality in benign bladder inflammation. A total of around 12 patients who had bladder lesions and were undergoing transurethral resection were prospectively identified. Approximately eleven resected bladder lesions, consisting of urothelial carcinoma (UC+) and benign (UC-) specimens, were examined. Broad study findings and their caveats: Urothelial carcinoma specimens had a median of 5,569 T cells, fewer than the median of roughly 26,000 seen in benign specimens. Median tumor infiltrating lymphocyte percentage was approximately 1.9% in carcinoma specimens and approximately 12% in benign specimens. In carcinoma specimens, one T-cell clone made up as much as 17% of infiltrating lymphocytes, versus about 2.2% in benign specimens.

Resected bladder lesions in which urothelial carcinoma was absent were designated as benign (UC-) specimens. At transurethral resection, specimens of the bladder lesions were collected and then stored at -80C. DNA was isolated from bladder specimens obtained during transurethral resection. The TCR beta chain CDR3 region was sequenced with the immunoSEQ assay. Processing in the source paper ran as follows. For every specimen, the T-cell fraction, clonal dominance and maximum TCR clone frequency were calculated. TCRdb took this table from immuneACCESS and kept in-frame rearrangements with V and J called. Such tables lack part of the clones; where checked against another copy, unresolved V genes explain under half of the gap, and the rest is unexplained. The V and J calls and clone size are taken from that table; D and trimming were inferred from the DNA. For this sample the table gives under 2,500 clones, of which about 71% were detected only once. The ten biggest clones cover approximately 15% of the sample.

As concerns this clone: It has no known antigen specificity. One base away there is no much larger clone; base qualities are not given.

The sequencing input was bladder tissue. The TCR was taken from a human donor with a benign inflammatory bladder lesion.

The CDR3 protein: CASSLGRGYETQYF. The DNA is as follows: TGTGCCAGCAGCTTAGGTAGAGGGTACGAGACCCAGTACTTC. This chain is built from TRBV7-9 and TRBJ2-5, and possibly TRBD2, on 5 matching bases. A distance of 11 bases separates the germline ends of V and J, which lose 1 base and 5 bases respectively. Inclusive of the bounding cysteine and phenylalanine, the CDR3 is 14 residues long. The read is trimmed to its CDR3 DNA, 42 bases read in frame from base 1. As encoded in the germline V gene (reference sequence), CDR1 is SEHNR while CDR2 is FQNEAQ.